What follows describes a single TCR beta chain. Germline CDR1 SGHDN, CDR2 FVKESK. The CDR3 extends over 13 amino acids. V gave up 4 bases and J gave up 3 bases, with 9 bases separating them. The sample is drawn from a study of blood T cell repertoires in COVID-19. About the study: Material from acute and convalescent COVID-19 was sourced from the United States, Italy and Spain. PBMCs, B-cell-depleted T cells, or T cells were the source of the cDNA or gDNA that made up the material.

In the authors' methods: From reference gene primer amplification, estimates of nucleated cell counts were derived. Some clones are missing from TCRdb's copy, which holds only in-frame ones; the method was immunoSEQ multiplex PCR. V and J calls and clone size are as listed in that table; D and trimming were resolved from the DNA. The sample holds about 180,000 clones, roughly 90% seen once. This receptor was identified in a man in his sixties or seventies with active or convalescent COVID-19. Input material: peripheral blood. V usage is TRBV14 and J usage is TRBJ1-1, with D hard to call. The CDR3 DNA follows: TGTGCCAGCAGCCCTAGCCGAGACACTGAAGCTTTCTTT. Protein product: CASSPSRDTEAFF.